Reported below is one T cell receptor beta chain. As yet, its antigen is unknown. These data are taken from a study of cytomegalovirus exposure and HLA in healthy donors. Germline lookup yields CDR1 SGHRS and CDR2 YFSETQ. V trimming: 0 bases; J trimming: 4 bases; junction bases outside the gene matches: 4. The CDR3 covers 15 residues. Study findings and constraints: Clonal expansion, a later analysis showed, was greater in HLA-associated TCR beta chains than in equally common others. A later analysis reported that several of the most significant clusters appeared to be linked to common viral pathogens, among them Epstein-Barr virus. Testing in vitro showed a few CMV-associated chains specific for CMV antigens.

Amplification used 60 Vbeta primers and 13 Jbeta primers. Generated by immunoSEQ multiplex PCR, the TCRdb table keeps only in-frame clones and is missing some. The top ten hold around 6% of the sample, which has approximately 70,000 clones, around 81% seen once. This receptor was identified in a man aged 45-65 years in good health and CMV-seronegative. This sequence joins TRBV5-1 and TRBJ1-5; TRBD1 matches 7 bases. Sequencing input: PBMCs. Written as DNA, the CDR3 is TGCGCCAGCAGCTTGGAGGGCAGGGGGAATCAGCCCCAGCATTTT. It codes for CASSLEGRGNQPQHF. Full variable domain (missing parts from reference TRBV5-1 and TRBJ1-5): KAGVTQTPRYLIKTRGQQVTLSCSPISGHRSVSWYQQTPGQGLQFLFEYFSETQRNKGNFPGRFSGRQFSNSRSEMNVSTLELGDSALYLCASSLEGRGNQPQHFGDGTRLSIL.